These T cell receptor beta chains were read from a single sample in a study of spatial heterogeneity in lung cancer. Each CDR3 protein gets one entry after TCRdb re-called the 5' RACE reads with MiXCR. Of under 50,000 distinct CDR3 sequences listed, roughly 5.5% are singletons. The sample consisted of PBMCs, taken at surgery. These receptors all stem from a female donor with early-stage non-small cell lung cancer. The CDR3 runs from the conserved cysteine through the conserved F or W. D genes are given only for firm matches. Where a row states a size, it is once, few, many or the class of an expanded clone; other rows omit it.

v_gene	abundance	d_gene	j_gene	CDR3aa	CDR3nt
TRBV21-1	many	NA	TRBJ1-5	CASSTHCVTASNQPQHF	TGTGCCAGCAGCACCCATTGCGTGACAGCTAGCAATCAGCCCCAGCATTTT
TRBV30	many	NA	TRBJ2-3	CAWSSIGMGDTQYF	TGTGCCTGGAGTTCGATAGGAATGGGAGATACGCAGTATTTT
TRBV6-1	few	NA	TRBJ1-1	CASSSPGGFEAFF	TGTGCCAGCAGTTCCCCTGGGGGTTTTGAGGCTTTCTTT
TRBV19	many	NA	TRBJ2-2	CASRWGLNTGELFF	TGTGCCAGTAGGTGGGGATTGAACACCGGGGAGCTGTTTTTT
TRBV28	many	NA	TRBJ2-3	CASSLSGRGTDTQYF	TGTGCCAGCAGTTTATCGGGCAGGGGCACAGATACGCAGTATTTT
TRBV6-5	NA	NA	TRBJ2-7	CASSYSFATEQYF	TGTGCCAGCAGTTACTCGTTTGCGACCGAGCAGTACTTC
TRBV5-6	many	NA	TRBJ2-1	CASSSRQAYSYNEQFF	TGTGCCAGCAGCTCCCGACAGGCCTACTCCTACAATGAGCAGTTCTTC
TRBV7-3	many	TRBD1	TRBJ2-5	CASSTGTVLQETQYF	TGTGCCAGCAGCACCGGGACAGTGTTACAAGAGACCCAGTACTTC
TRBV14	NA	NA	TRBJ1-3	CASRTQGGNTIYF	TGTGCCAGCAGGACTCAGGGGGGAAACACCATATATTTT
TRBV20-1	NA	NA	TRBJ1-4	CSAKGAAPTNEKLFF	TGCAGTGCCAAAGGGGCGGCGCCGACTAATGAAAAACTGTTTTTT
TRBV2	many	NA	TRBJ1-1	CASRLTGFTEAFF	TGTGCCAGCCGATTAACAGGGTTCACTGAAGCTTTCTTT
TRBV19	NA	NA	TRBJ2-2	CASSIDGTGWIGELFF	TGTGCCAGTAGTATAGATGGCACAGGGTGGATCGGGGAGCTGTTTTTT
TRBV5-1	many	TRBD2	TRBJ2-5	CASSSSLAGGQTQYF	TGCGCCAGCAGCTCCAGTCTAGCGGGGGGACAGACCCAGTACTTC
TRBV20-1	NA	NA	TRBJ2-5	CSATGQTQETQYF	TGCAGTGCTACAGGCCAGACCCAAGAGACCCAGTACTTC
TRBV6-6	many	NA	TRBJ1-5	CASSYSEQDLPQHF	TGTGCCAGCAGTTACTCGGAACAGGATTTGCCCCAGCATTTT
TRBV6-1	few	NA	TRBJ1-1	CASSAGWTEAFF	TGTGCCAGCAGTGCGGGGTGGACTGAAGCTTTCTTT
TRBV15	many	NA	TRBJ1-6	CATSRDLSSGVNSPLHF	TGTGCCACCAGCAGAGATTTGTCCTCAGGGGTAAATTCACCCCTCCACTTT
TRBV28	many	NA	TRBJ2-7	CAIKQGGVRNEQYF	TGTGCCATCAAACAGGGTGGGGTTAGGAACGAGCAGTACTTC
TRBV2	many	NA	TRBJ2-7	CASSVLGNEQYF	TGTGCCAGCAGTGTTCTGGGCAACGAGCAGTACTTC
TRBV7-2	many	NA	TRBJ2-7	CASSLGSPPYEQYF	TGTGCCAGCAGCTTAGGCTCCCCTCCCTACGAGCAGTACTTC
TRBV20-1	many	NA	TRBJ2-7	CSANEGTYEQYF	TGCAGTGCTAACGAAGGGACCTACGAGCAGTACTTC
TRBV14	many	TRBD2	TRBJ2-5	CASSQQERGQNGEETQYF	TGTGCCAGCAGCCAACAAGAGCGGGGGCAGAATGGGGAAGAGACCCAGTACTTC
TRBV9	many	NA	TRBJ2-2	CASGKGPTGELFF	TGTGCCAGCGGTAAGGGCCCCACCGGGGAGCTGTTTTTT
TRBV5-1	many	NA	TRBJ2-7	CASSLEIHFEQYF	TGCGCCAGCAGCTTGGAAATTCATTTCGAGCAGTACTTC
TRBV14	NA	NA	TRBJ1-1	CASRQATGLDTEAFF	TGTGCCAGCAGACAGGCGACAGGATTGGACACTGAAGCTTTCTTT
TRBV2	many	NA	TRBJ2-2	CASSENRGRNTGELFF	TGTGCCAGCAGTGAAAATAGGGGCCGGAACACCGGGGAGCTGTTTTTT
TRBV3-1	many	NA	TRBJ2-1	CASSQDGRDEQFF	TGTGCCAGCAGCCAAGATGGTCGAGATGAGCAGTTCTTC
TRBV18	few	TRBD1	TRBJ2-7	CASSPDRGRYEQYF	TGTGCCAGCTCACCGGACAGGGGGCGGTACGAGCAGTACTTC
TRBV4-1	many	NA	TRBJ2-1	CASTIIYSFYNEQFF	TGCGCCAGCACCATCATTTATAGCTTCTACAATGAGCAGTTCTTC
TRBV6-2/TRBV6-3	many	NA	TRBJ1-1	CASRRTGDRTEAFF	TGTGCCAGCAGGCGAACAGGAGATCGCACTGAAGCTTTCTTT
TRBV3-1	NA	NA	TRBJ1-2	CASSQDSAGDYGYTF	TGTGCCAGCAGCCAAGATTCGGCAGGGGACTATGGCTACACCTTC
TRBV24-1	few	NA	TRBJ2-2	CATSDPARGDTGELFF	TGTGCCACCAGTGATCCTGCCAGGGGGGACACCGGGGAGCTGTTTTTT